This T cell receptor beta chain was captured in a study of OX40 agonist ivuxolimab in advanced cancers. TCRdb's copy holds only in-frame clones and misses some; the assay was immunoSEQ multiplex PCR. The sample contains about 69,000 clones, over 60% of which appear only once. The CDR3 totals 16 residues. Trimming took 6 bases from V and 0 from J, leaving 15 bases between them. Germline V lookup: CDR1 LNHNV, CDR2 YYDKDF (reference sequence). The chain carries TRBV15 and TRBJ1-5, with TRBD1 as a possible D gene (6 bases). The sequence was obtained from an adult with an advanced solid tumor such as melanoma, head and neck, liver or kidney cancer. The starting material was CD4+ or CD8+ T cells sorted from blood, obtained in a trial of the OX40 agonist ivuxolimab. This CDR3 reads CATRDSAGYSNQPQHF. Written as DNA, the CDR3 is TGTGCCACCAGGGACAGCGCAGGGTATAGCAATCAGCCCCAGCATTTT.